The subject of this entry is one TCR beta chain. Profiled with immunoSEQ multiplex PCR; TCRdb holds only in-frame clones, not every one. The sample lists about 180,000 clones; roughly four fifths were seen once. The sample is drawn from a study of blood T cell repertoires in COVID-19. Whole-study context: From T cells, B-cell-depleted T cells, or PBMCs came the material, which was cDNA or gDNA.

Seattle patients were enrolled while actively infected and followed longitudinally. CDR1 is MDHEN, CDR2 SYDVKM, per germline. V was clipped by 4 bases and J by 4 bases; unmatched bases: 0. The CDR3 length is 13 residues. Material: peripheral blood. The chain employs TRBV28 and TRBJ2-7, with 11 nucleotides matching TRBD2. This receptor was obtained from a woman in her 70s with COVID-19, enrolled during active disease. The CDR3 nucleotides are TGTGCCAGCAGTTCTAGCGGGAGGTACGAGCAGTACTTC. Its translation: CASSSSGRYEQYF.